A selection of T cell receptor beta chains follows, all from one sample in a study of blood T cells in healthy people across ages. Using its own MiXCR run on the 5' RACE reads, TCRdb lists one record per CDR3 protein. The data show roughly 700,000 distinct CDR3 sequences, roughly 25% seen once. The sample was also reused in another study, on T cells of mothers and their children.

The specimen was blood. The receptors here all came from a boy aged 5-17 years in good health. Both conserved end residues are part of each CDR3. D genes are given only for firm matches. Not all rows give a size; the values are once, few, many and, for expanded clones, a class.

DNA: TGTGCCAGCAGTACATATAAGACGGAGACCCAGTACTTC; CDR3: CASSTYKTETQYF; size: -; V: TRBV27; length: 13; D: -; J: TRBJ2-5
DNA: TGTGCCACCAGTGATGGAGGGAGCGGTGATACGCAGTATTTT; CDR3: CATSDGGSGDTQYF; size: -; V: TRBV24-1; length: 14; D: -; J: TRBJ2-3
DNA: TGTGCCAGCAGCTTATTCCGGTCTTCGAACACTGAAGCTTTCTTT; CDR3: CASSLFRSSNTEAFF; size: few; V: TRBV7-3; length: 15; D: -; J: TRBJ1-1
DNA: TGTGCCAGCAGCTTGCTGACCTCTGGGGCCAACGTCCTGACTTTC; CDR3: CASSLLTSGANVLTF; size: few; V: TRBV5-5; length: 15; D: -; J: TRBJ2-6
DNA: TGTGCCACGGCTCCAGAAGATAATGAAAAACTGTTTTTT; CDR3: CATAPEDNEKLFF; size: -; V: TRBV27; length: 13; D: -; J: TRBJ1-4
DNA: TGCGCCAGCAGTGGGACTGTTCGAACCGGGGAGCTGTTTTTT; CDR3: CASSGTVRTGELFF; size: -; V: TRBV10-1; length: 14; D: -; J: TRBJ2-2
DNA: TGTGCCAGCAGCCCTGATACAGGGTCGGGAACTAATGAAAAACTGTTTTTT; CDR3: CASSPDTGSGTNEKLFF; size: -; V: TRBV7-9; length: 17; D: -; J: TRBJ1-4
DNA: TGTGCCAGCAGTGAATTAGCGGGGGGCGCCTACAATGAGCAGTTCTTC; CDR3: CASSELAGGAYNEQFF; size: few; V: TRBV6-1; length: 16; D: TRBD2; J: TRBJ2-1
DNA: TGTGCCAGCAGCTTAGAGGTTCCCGTGACCCAGTACTTC; CDR3: CASSLEVPVTQYF; size: -; V: TRBV7-6; length: 13; D: -; J: TRBJ2-5
DNA: TGTGCCAGCAGTTGGACAGTCAAAGAGACCCAGTACTTC; CDR3: CASSWTVKETQYF; size: few; V: TRBV12-3/TRBV12-4; length: 13; D: -; J: TRBJ2-5
DNA: TGTGCCAGCAGCCCTACCCTCGGACTAGCGGGGGCCGGGAACACCGGGGAGCTGTTTTTT; CDR3: CASSPTLGLAGAGNTGELFF; size: few; V: TRBV7-2; length: 20; D: TRBD2; J: TRBJ2-2
DNA: TGTGCCAGCAGCCCCACTGAAGTCCTCGAGCAGTACTTC; CDR3: CASSPTEVLEQYF; size: -; V: TRBV7-9; length: 13; D: -; J: TRBJ2-7
DNA: TGCGCCAGCAGCTCTACTAGCGGGGGGTACACCGGGGAGCTGTTTTTT; CDR3: CASSSTSGGYTGELFF; size: few; V: TRBV5-1; length: 16; D: TRBD2; J: TRBJ2-2
DNA: TGTGCCAGCAGTGACCCGGCCAGCGGGAGTAGAGACTACAATGAGCAGTTCTTC; CDR3: CASSDPASGSRDYNEQFF; size: few; V: TRBV25-1; length: 18; D: TRBD2; J: TRBJ2-1
DNA: TGCGCCAGCAGTGACAGAGGAGCTGAAGCTTTCTTT; CDR3: CASSDRGAEAFF; size: -; V: TRBV10-2; length: 12; D: -; J: TRBJ1-1
DNA: TGTGCCAGCAGCCAATGGGGGCTAGCGGCCTACAATGAGCAGTTCTTC; CDR3: CASSQWGLAAYNEQFF; size: few; V: TRBV14; length: 16; D: -; J: TRBJ2-1
DNA: TGTGCCAGCAGCCCGGGCTCCGTCTGGGAGCAGTACTTC; CDR3: CASSPGSVWEQYF; size: many; V: TRBV12-3/TRBV12-4; length: 13; D: -; J: TRBJ2-5
DNA: TGTGCCAGCAGCTTAGCGGGCGGACAGGGCGCTGAAACCGGCGGCTACACCTTC; CDR3: CASSLAGGQGAETGGYTF; size: -; V: TRBV7-9; length: 18; D: TRBD1; J: TRBJ1-2
DNA: TGTGCCAGCAGCCCACTAGCGGGAGCCAATGAGCAGTTCTTC; CDR3: CASSPLAGANEQFF; size: -; V: TRBV3-1; length: 14; D: TRBD2; J: TRBJ2-1
DNA: TGTGCCAGCAGTCGCGGGATAGCCAAAAACATTCAGTACTTC; CDR3: CASSRGIAKNIQYF; size: few; V: TRBV12-3/TRBV12-4; length: 14; D: -; J: TRBJ2-4
DNA: TGTGCCAGCGAAATCCGTTCTAACTATGGCTACACCTTC; CDR3: CASEIRSNYGYTF; size: -; V: TRBV6-1; length: 13; D: -; J: TRBJ1-2
DNA: TGCAGCGTTTCGACAGGAGACAACTATGGCTACACCTTC; CDR3: CSVSTGDNYGYTF; size: few; V: TRBV29-1; length: 13; D: -; J: TRBJ1-2
DNA: TGTGCCAGCAGTGAGCGGCCATTCGAAAGGACCCAGTACTTC; CDR3: CASSERPFERTQYF; size: few; V: TRBV6-1; length: 14; D: -; J: TRBJ2-5
DNA: TGTGCCATCAGTCAAGAGGGGGTACTGCAAGAGACCCAGTACTTC; CDR3: CAISQEGVLQETQYF; size: -; V: TRBV10-3; length: 15; D: -; J: TRBJ2-5
DNA: TGTGCCAGCAGTCCATCCAGAAGTGAGCAGTTCTTC; CDR3: CASSPSRSEQFF; size: -; V: TRBV27; length: 12; D: -; J: TRBJ2-1
DNA: TGTGCCAGCATTAGCACCTCCCAGGGGAGCTCCTACGAGCAGTACTTC; CDR3: CASISTSQGSSYEQYF; size: few; V: TRBV2; length: 16; D: -; J: TRBJ2-7
DNA: TGTGCCAGCACCATTGGAGGGGCAGGCTATGGCTACACCTTC; CDR3: CASTIGGAGYGYTF; size: few; V: TRBV5-6; length: 14; D: -; J: TRBJ1-2
DNA: TGTGCCAGCAGCTTAGTAGGCAGGTGGGGCGAGCAGTACTTC; CDR3: CASSLVGRWGEQYF; size: few; V: TRBV7-2; length: 14; D: -; J: TRBJ2-7
DNA: TGTGCCAGCAGTCAAAGCGGGCCGCCTAACGAGCAGTACTTC; CDR3: CASSQSGPPNEQYF; size: few; V: TRBV6-2/TRBV6-3; length: 14; D: -; J: TRBJ2-7
DNA: TGTGCCAGCAGCCCCTCTCAAGCCTACGAGCAGTACTTC; CDR3: CASSPSQAYEQYF; size: -; V: TRBV7-9; length: 13; D: -; J: TRBJ2-7
DNA: TGCGCCAGCAGGGGAGAGGGATTCGCACCCCTCCACTTT; CDR3: CASRGEGFAPLHF; size: -; V: TRBV5-1; length: 13; D: -; J: TRBJ1-6
DNA: TGTGCCAGCAGTTTAGTTTCTTACAATGAGCAGTTCTTC; CDR3: CASSLVSYNEQFF; size: many; V: TRBV12-3/TRBV12-4; length: 13; D: -; J: TRBJ2-1
DNA: TGTGCCAGCAGTTACTCGTCCTCACTCTCAGCGGCGGGCCAGTACGAGCAGTACTTC; CDR3: CASSYSSSLSAAGQYEQYF; size: few; V: TRBV6-5; length: 19; D: -; J: TRBJ2-7
DNA: TGCAGTGCCCGGGGACAGGGAGGCTCTGGAAACACCATATATTTT; CDR3: CSARGQGGSGNTIYF; size: few; V: TRBV20-1; length: 15; D: TRBD1; J: TRBJ1-3
DNA: TGTGCCAGCAGCTTAGCGGGGATGGACATTCAGTACTTC; CDR3: CASSLAGMDIQYF; size: few; V: TRBV7-8; length: 13; D: -; J: TRBJ2-4
DNA: TGTGCCACAAAACAGGGTTCCTATGGCTACACCTTC; CDR3: CATKQGSYGYTF; size: -; V: TRBV6-5; length: 12; D: -; J: TRBJ1-2
DNA: TGTGCCAGCAGCTTGGATGTTGCTGCGGGGAACACTGAAGCTTTCTTT; CDR3: CASSLDVAAGNTEAFF; size: few; V: TRBV5-6; length: 16; D: -; J: TRBJ1-1
DNA: TGTGCCAGCAGCCAGCCATATTCAAGCGGGGACTTGAACACTGAAGCTTTCTTT; CDR3: CASSQPYSSGDLNTEAFF; size: -; V: TRBV4-2; length: 18; D: -; J: TRBJ1-1
DNA: TGTGCCAGCAGGCTAGGACTAGCGGGAGTGGCAGATACGCAGTATTTT; CDR3: CASRLGLAGVADTQYF; size: few; V: TRBV12-3/TRBV12-4; length: 16; D: TRBD2; J: TRBJ2-3
DNA: TGTGCCAGCAGCCTCGGAGAGGGTCTTGGAACCAAAAACATTCAGTACTTC; CDR3: CASSLGEGLGTKNIQYF; size: -; V: TRBV7-9; length: 17; D: -; J: TRBJ2-4
DNA: TGTGCCAGCAGTAGGGGGGGGCTAGCCAAAAACATTCAGTACTTC; CDR3: CASSRGGLAKNIQYF; size: -; V: TRBV6-5; length: 15; D: -; J: TRBJ2-4
DNA: TGTGCCAGCACCGAAGAGGAGGGGGCCATAGCCGGGGAGCTGTTTTTT; CDR3: CASTEEEGAIAGELFF; size: -; V: TRBV25-1; length: 16; D: -; J: TRBJ2-2
DNA: TGTGCCAGCACCCGGGATACAGGAAACACCATATATTTT; CDR3: CASTRDTGNTIYF; size: -; V: TRBV12-3/TRBV12-4; length: 13; D: -; J: TRBJ1-3
DNA: TGTGCCAGCACCACTGTCGGCGTTTCCTACGAGCAGTACTTC; CDR3: CASTTVGVSYEQYF; size: -; V: TRBV28; length: 14; D: -; J: TRBJ2-7
DNA: TGTGCCAGCAGCGCCAAAAGTACAGGGGAGGGCTACGAGCAGTACTTC; CDR3: CASSAKSTGEGYEQYF; size: few; V: TRBV9; length: 16; D: -; J: TRBJ2-7
DNA: TGTGCCAGCAGCCAAGGGAGAGGGCTAGCGGGAGGGCATGAGCAGTTCTTC; CDR3: CASSQGRGLAGGHEQFF; size: -; V: TRBV3-1; length: 17; D: TRBD2; J: TRBJ2-1
DNA: TGCGCCAGCAGCTTCCAGCCTAATGAAAAACTGTTTTTT; CDR3: CASSFQPNEKLFF; size: -; V: TRBV5-1; length: 13; D: -; J: TRBJ1-4
DNA: TGCAGTGCTAGCGTTTGGGCGGGACACCAAGAGACCCAGTACTTC; CDR3: CSASVWAGHQETQYF; size: few; V: TRBV20-1; length: 15; D: -; J: TRBJ2-5
DNA: TGTGCCAGCAGCTTACTATCGGACGGGGAGCTGTTTTTT; CDR3: CASSLLSDGELFF; size: -; V: TRBV7-9; length: 13; D: -; J: TRBJ2-2
DNA: TGTGCCACCAGCGAACGGATGGTAGAGACCCAGTACTTC; CDR3: CATSERMVETQYF; size: once; V: TRBV15; length: 13; D: -; J: TRBJ2-5
DNA: TGTGCCAGCAGTTTCCTGACCCTGGACTACGACGAGCAGTACTTC; CDR3: CASSFLTLDYDEQYF; size: few; V: TRBV12-3/TRBV12-4; length: 15; D: -; J: TRBJ2-7
DNA: TGTGCCAGCAGCCTGGGAGCTGGACACCTGGACGAGACCCAGTACTTC; CDR3: CASSLGAGHLDETQYF; size: -; V: TRBV7-9; length: 16; D: -; J: TRBJ2-5
DNA: TGTGCCAGCAGTTACGGCACCTACTATGGCTACACCTTC; CDR3: CASSYGTYYGYTF; size: -; V: TRBV6-5; length: 13; D: -; J: TRBJ1-2